Following are 9 T cell receptor beta chains from one sample sequenced in a study of T-cell reconstitution after alpha-beta-depleted transplantation in children. Unique molecular identifiers were used in preparing the TCRbeta library. TCRdb re-called the PCR reads with MiXCR, one entry per CDR3 protein. The repertoire includes 800,000 to 1,000,000 distinct CDR3 sequences, roughly 29% of them detected once, and around 30% sits in the top ten. The sample in question was PBMCs, mostly from graft donor cells, obtained 360 days after TCRalphabeta/CD19-depleted stem cell transplant. These receptors were obtained from a boy under two years old who had a stem cell transplant for SCID, so the T cells may come from the graft donor.

J is TRBJ2-7 and V is TRBV5-1; 9 bases align to TRBD1. V gave up 0 bases and J gave up 5 bases; unmatched junction bases: 9. The CDR3 loop spans 16 amino acids. CDR1 SGHRS and CDR2 YFSETQ come from the germline V gene. The CDR3 loop reads CASSLGTGTGTNEQYF. As DNA, the CDR3 is TGCGCCAGCAGCTTGGGGACCGGGACAGGGACTAACGAGCAGTACTTC.

The chain links TRBV11-2 to TRBJ2-7, with D hard to call. The germline V gene has CDR1 SGHAT and CDR2 FQNNGV. CDR3 length: 13 amino acids. Trimming took off 3 bases at V and 3 bases at J, with 9 bases between the two ends. The CDR3 nucleotides are TGTGCCAGCAGCTTTGGGGTGGTCTACGAGCAGTACTTC. It translates to CASSFGVVYEQYF.

This clonotype has a handful of counts. The V call is TRBV7-6, the J call TRBJ2-7; D tentatively reads TRBD1 or TRBD2 (5 bases each). The germline gives CDR1 SGHVS, CDR2 FNYEAQ. CDR3 length: 16 residues. Between the trimmed V and J ends, which lost 4 bases and 0 bases, there was a span of 16 bases. The CDR3 protein is CASSSRPGTVSYEQYF. The CDR3 region has the DNA TGTGCCAGCAGCTCTCGGCCTGGGACGGTCTCCTACGAGCAGTACTTC.

In nucleotides, the CDR3 is TGTGCCAGCAGCCCCAGCAGCACTCGGGGGTACAATGAGCAGTTCTTC. It encodes CASSPSSTRGYNEQFF. V usage is TRBV7-9 and J usage is TRBJ2-1; D is perhaps TRBD2 (6 bases). The CDR3 loop spans 16 amino acids. Trimming stripped 5 bases from V and 4 bases from J, with 18 bases between. CDR1 and CDR2 (germline): SEHNR, FQNEAQ (reference sequence).

The J gene is TRBJ1-1, the V gene TRBV12-3 or TRBV12-4, with no clear D. V was trimmed by 4 bases and J by 3 bases, leaving 15 bases between them. CDR3 length equals 15 residues. CDR3 sequence reads: CASSWIRAEDTEAFF. The CDR3 DNA follows: TGTGCCAGCAGTTGGATCCGGGCGGAGGACACTGAAGCTTTCTTT.

The rearrangement joins TRBV4-3 to TRBJ2-3; D not resolved. Germline loops: CDR1 LGHNA, CDR2 YSLEER. V gave up 0 bases and J gave up 1 base, with 17 bases separating them. The CDR3 length is 18 residues. The CDR3 nucleotides are TGCGCCAGCAGCCAAGAAGGATCGTGGGGTTCAGGCACAGATACGCAGTATTTT. It translates to CASSQEGSWGSGTDTQYF.

There are many counts of this clonotype. The chain carries TRBV4-2 and TRBJ2-3; TRBD2 agrees at 7 bases. Trimming took 3 bases from V and 6 from J; bases not matched to a gene: 0. Germline lookup yields CDR1 LGHNA and CDR2 YNFKEQ. The CDR3 totals 12 residues. CDR3 nucleotide sequence: TGTGCCAGCAGCCACGGGAGGGATACGCAGTATTTT. Translating it yields CASSHGRDTQYF.

This chain connects TRBV5-6 to TRBJ2-7; 7 bases map to TRBD2. V shed 4 bases and J 6 bases; nucleotides not matched to a gene: 7. The germline V gene has CDR1 SGHDT and CDR2 YYEEEE. There are 13 residues in the CDR3. The CDR3 region has the DNA TGTGCCAGCAGCCCTTTTACGGGGGGCGAGCAGTACTTC. This encodes CASSPFTGGEQYF.

This clonotype came up a few times. The CDR3 loop reads CASSLGEAFRATTEAFF. The CDR3 DNA sequence: TGTGCCAGCAGCTTGGGGGAAGCCTTCCGGGCAACCACTGAAGCTTTCTTT. The V call is TRBV5-4, the J call TRBJ1-1, with D hard to call. This CDR3 comprises 17 residues. In germline, CDR1 is SGHNT, CDR2 YYREEE (reference sequence). V lost 0 bases, J lost 4 bases, and 19 bases lay in between.